Each of the 19 T cell receptor beta chains below was sequenced from the same sample in a study of blood T cells in healthy people across ages. Primers used in a second PCR of roughly 7 to 12 cycles were a sample-barcoded 5' primer and a J-beta primer mix. TCRdb called the 5' RACE reads again in MiXCR, with one record for every CDR3 protein. In the table there are 710,000 or so distinct CDR3 sequences, 22% of which are singletons. The sample consisted of blood. These receptor sequences come from a man between 65 and 85 years old in good health.

This chain uses TRBV29-1 with TRBJ2-3, with unresolved D. Germline CDR1 SQVTM, CDR2 ANQGSEA. The CDR3 is 10 residues long. With 6 bases removed from V and 6 bases from J, the gap between germline ends came to 7 bases. The DNA of the CDR3 is TGCAGCGTCGCCAAGGATACGCAGTATTTT. Its protein product is CSVAKDTQYF.

The V call is TRBV20-1, the J call TRBJ2-7; D may be TRBD1 or TRBD2 (5 bases each). CDR1 and CDR2 from the germline V gene are DFQATT and SNEGSKA (reference sequence). This CDR3 contains 13 residues. Deletions cut 4 bases from V and 0 bases from J, with 10 bases between. The CDR3 DNA is TGCAGTGCTATAGGGGACCACTCCTACGAGCAGTACTTC. This codes for CSAIGDHSYEQYF.

In this sample, this clonotype turned up a few times. The chain links TRBV7-2 to TRBJ2-2, with 9 nucleotides matching TRBD2. The CDR3 runs to 16 residues. Per germline, CDR1 SGHTA and CDR2 FQGNSA. The trim removed 5 bases at V and 1 base at J, leaving 5 bases unmatched. The CDR3 is CASSPSTSGNTGELFF. CDR3 in DNA: TGTGCCAGCAGCCCCTCGACTAGCGGGAACACCGGGGAGCTGTTTTTT.

V usage is TRBV7-2 and J usage is TRBJ2-5, with a possible D match to TRBD2 (6 bases). The closer fit of TRBJ2-1 to the DNA end suggests the J call may be wrong. The length of the CDR3 is 16 residues. Germline CDR1 is SGHTA and CDR2 is FQGNSA. The CDR3 region is CASSLAPGETYNEQFF. CDR3 DNA sequence: TGTGCCAGCAGCTTAGCGCCGGGAGAAACCTACAATGAGCAGTTCTTC.

This clonotype was seen only a few times. The chain is built from TRBV7-9 and TRBJ1-1, with no clear D. The CDR3 is 16 amino acids. Trimming left V 1 base short and J 1 base short, with 13 bases between. CDR1 and CDR2 from the germline V gene are SEHNR and FQNEAQ (reference sequence). CDR3 residues: CASSLDPGMGNTEAFF. The CDR3 DNA sequence: TGTGCCAGCAGCTTAGATCCGGGAATGGGGAACACTGAAGCTTTCTTT.

This clonotype was picked up a small number of times. The junction does not match germline at one end; this may be a read error. The genes are TRBV12-3 or TRBV12-4 and TRBJ1-4; no clear D gene. The CDR3 is 14 amino acids. The CDR3 sequence: CASSLQTTNEKLFF. CDR3 nucleotides: TGTGCCAGCAGTCTTCAGACCACTAATGAAAAACTGTTCTTT.

The chain carries TRBV7-3 and TRBJ1-1; D remains unclear. The CDR3 totals 14 residues. Trimming removed 2 bases from V and 5 bases from J, with 12 bases in between. In germline, CDR1 is SGHTA, CDR2 FQGTGA. CDR3 sequence (DNA): TGTGCCAGCAGCTTAGGCGTTGGGGTGACTGAAGCTTTCTTT. It codes for CASSLGVGVTEAFF.

This clonotype was picked up a small number of times. The chain has TRBV12-3 or TRBV12-4 and TRBJ2-1, with TRBD2 identical over 9 bases. The CDR3 has 16 amino acids. Trimming removed 3 bases from V and 7 bases from J; junction bases left unmatched: 10. CDR3 residues: CASSFWKREAANEQFF. The DNA for the CDR3 is TGTGCCAGCAGTTTTTGGAAGCGGGAGGCTGCAAATGAGCAGTTCTTC.

Turning to this clonotype: At one boundary the junction diverges from the germline segment, which might be a read error. The V and J genes are TRBV11-2 and TRBJ2-4; D is uncertain. CDR3 size: 13 residues. From germline, CDR1 is SGHAT and CDR2 FQNNGV. The DNA of the CDR3 is TGTGCCAGCGGCTTGCTTAATGGGGACATTCAGTACTTC. Translated: CASGLLNGDIQYF.

V is TRBV7-9 and J is TRBJ2-5; D may be TRBD2 (5 bases). This CDR3 spans 13 amino acids. Germline CDR1 reads SEHNR; CDR2 reads FQNEAQ (reference sequence). V lost 5 bases and J 4 bases, leaving 11 bases between the germline ends. The CDR3 protein is CASSGESGETQYF. As DNA, the CDR3 is TGTGCCAGCAGCGGTGAAAGCGGAGAGACCCAGTACTTC.

Regarding this clonotype: Sequence at one end of the junction differs from germline and may be a read error. The chain is built from TRBV18 and TRBJ1-4; possible D gene TRBD1, 6 bases. Germline V lookup: CDR1 KGHSH, CDR2 LQKENI. The CDR3 contains 14 residues. CDR3 sequence reads: CVSSPGGQNEKLFF. In nucleotides, the CDR3 is TGTGTCAGCTCACCAGGCGGACAGAATGAAAAACTGTTTTTT.

The J gene is TRBJ2-5, the V gene TRBV7-2; D is ambiguous. TRBJ2-7 explains the end of the DNA better; the J call may be wrong. The CDR3 is 14 amino acids. The V gene's germline CDR1 is SGHTA and CDR2 FQGNSA. The CDR3 loop is CASSPMTESYEQYV. CDR3 sequence (DNA): TGTGCCAGCAGCCCGATGACTGAGTCCTACGAGCAGTACGTC.

The chain carries TRBV27 and TRBJ1-1; D uncertain. Per germline, CDR1 MNHEY and CDR2 SMNVEV (reference sequence). The CDR3 loop spans 11 amino acids. V gave up 10 bases and J gave up 3 bases, with 9 bases separating them. In nucleotides, the CDR3 is TGTGCCACCAACCTGGACACTGAAGCTTTCTTT. This codes for CATNLDTEAFF.

The V and J genes are TRBV20-1 and TRBJ1-1; D remains unclear. V dropped 5 bases and J dropped 1 base, with 14 bases sitting between them. The CDR3 extends over 14 amino acids. Germline V gene lookup returns CDR1 DFQATT and CDR2 SNEGSKA (reference sequence). CDR3 sequence (DNA): TGCAGTGCTCTCCAGGCTCCGTCGAACACTGAAGCTTTCTTT. This gives the protein CSALQAPSNTEAFF.

This clonotype was counted between two and nine times. V gene TRBV6-2 or TRBV6-3 combines with J gene TRBJ2-1, with D possibly matching TRBD1 (6 bases). Germline-derived CDR1 and CDR2 are MNHEY and SVGEGT. V was trimmed by 4 bases and J by 3 bases, leaving 13 bases between them. CDR3 size: 15 residues. CDR3 amino acids: CASSSPGTFYNEQFF. The DNA for the CDR3 is TGTGCCAGCAGTTCCCCCGGGACATTCTACAATGAGCAGTTCTTC.

The V call is TRBV5-1, the J call TRBJ2-3; D is unclear. The CDR3 extends over 13 amino acids. CDR1 SGHRS and CDR2 YFSETQ come from the germline V gene. V lost 4 bases to trimming and J lost 4 bases, with 10 bases between them. CDR3 coding DNA: TGCGCCAGCAGCGCAAAACTATCAGATACGCAGTATTTT. Residues: CASSAKLSDTQYF.

This clonotype has just a few counts. The chain has TRBV9 and TRBJ1-2, with 7 bases aligning to TRBD1. This CDR3 comprises 16 residues. With V trimmed by 0 bases and J by 4 bases, 9 bases remained unmatched. Germline V gene sequence: CDR1 SGDLS, CDR2 YYNGEE. The CDR3 coding sequence is TGTGCCAGCAGCGTAGACAGGGGAGGGACTGGCTATGGCTACACCTTC. It codes for CASSVDRGGTGYGYTF.

V is TRBV20-1 and J is TRBJ1-5, with 7 bases identical to TRBD1. The CDR3 totals 15 residues. With 3 bases clipped from V and 5 bases from J, the junction kept 10 bases outside the gene matches. Per the germline V gene, CDR1 is DFQATT and CDR2 is SNEGSKA (reference sequence). The CDR3, as DNA: TGCAGTGCTAGGTTGGAGAGGGGGCGTGATCAGCCCCAGCATTTT. Translation gives CSARLERGRDQPQHF.

This clonotype was found a few times. The conserved closing phenylalanine or tryptophan is absent in this CDR3, likely reflecting a read error. The chain uses TRBV5-1 and TRBJ2-3; a possible D gene is TRBD2 (5 bases). The CDR3 length is 14 residues. In germline, CDR1 is SGHRS, CDR2 YFSETQ. Between the trimmed V and J ends, which lost 4 bases and 4 bases, there was a span of 13 bases. In nucleotides, the CDR3 is TGCGCCAGCAGCCTACTCAAGCGGCCAGATACGCAGTATCTT. Its translation: CASSLLKRPDTQYL.